Listed here are 31 T cell receptor beta chains from one sample, sequenced in a study of T cell responses to AZD1222 COVID-19 vaccine. Only in-frame clones appear in the TCRdb table, and some are missing; sequencing was by immunoSEQ multiplex PCR. The table lists about 140,000 clones, around 90% of them singletons, with approximately 2% in the top ten. Specimen: peripheral blood, collected 28 days after the second AZD1222 dose. The receptors were gathered from an adult who received the AZD1222 COVID-19 vaccine.

V and J are TRBV18 and TRBJ1-1; no clear D. The V gene lost 3 bases and the J gene lost 1 base, with 6 bases spanning the gap. This CDR3 is built from 13 residues. Germline assignment: CDR1 KGHSH and CDR2 LQKENI. The CDR3: CASSPSWNTEAFF. The DNA of the CDR3 is TGTGCCAGCTCACCCTCATGGAACACTGAAGCTTTCTTT. The entire variable domain, with the rest obtained from reference TRBV18 and TRBJ1-1, is as follows: NAGVMQNPRHLVRRRGQEARLRCSPMKGHSHVYWYRQLPEEGLKFMVYLQKENIIDESGMPKERFSAEFPKEGPSILRIQQVVRGDSAAYFCASSPSWNTEAFFGQGTRLTVV.

This sequence joins TRBV13 and TRBJ1-5; 7 bases are shared with TRBD1. The CDR3 is 16 amino acids. V gave up 0 bases and J gave up 3 bases; unmatched junction bases: 5. CDR1 is PRHDT, CDR2 FYEKMQ, per germline (reference sequence). DNA of the CDR3: TGTGCCAGCAGCTTAGGAGGACAGGCTTCCAATCAGCCCCAGCATTTT. This encodes CASSLGGQASNQPQHF.

To note about this clone: This specimen includes other DNA sequences encoding the same CDR3. V and J are TRBV18 and TRBJ1-4; weak D call: TRBD1 (5 bases). Deletions cut 1 base from V and 5 bases from J, with 5 bases between. The CDR3 extends over 13 amino acids. Germline lookup yields CDR1 KGHSH and CDR2 LQKENI. CDR3 sequence (DNA): TGTGCCAGCTCACCACAGGGGAATGAAAAACTGTTTTTT. This gives the protein CASSPQGNEKLFF.

The rearrangement uses TRBV11-2 and TRBJ1-1; 8 bases are shared with TRBD1. The ends lost 6 bases at V and 5 bases at J; junction bases unmatched: 8. This CDR3 contains 14 residues. Per the germline V gene, CDR1 is SGHAT and CDR2 is FQNNGV. The CDR3 DNA follows: TGTGCCAGCAGTTCATCAGGGGGCAGGACTGAAGCTTTCTTT. This gives the protein CASSSSGGRTEAFF. The full variable domain, in which reference TRBV11-2 and TRBJ1-1 provide the parts outside the CDR3, is EAGVAQSPRYKIIEKRQSVAFWCNPISGHATLYWYQQILGQGPKLLIQFQNNGVVDDSQLPKDRFSAERLKGVDSTLKIQPAKLEDSAVYLCASSSSGGRTEAFFGQGTRLTVV.

The chain employs TRBV24-1 and TRBJ1-5; no clear D gene. Germline CDR1 is KGHDR and CDR2 is SFDVKD. V was clipped by 1 base and J by 3 bases, with 12 bases between them. The CDR3 is 16 residues long. CDR3 nucleotide sequence: TGTGCCACCAGTGATTTATTGGGTTCCTTCAATCAGCCCCAGCATTTT. Residues: CATSDLLGSFNQPQHF.

In its sample, this clone was seen once. The genes are TRBV5-1 and TRBJ2-7; 7 positions match TRBD2. Germline trimming cut 0 bases from V and 3 bases from J; bases unmatched to any gene: 3. This CDR3 has 14 amino acids. Germline assignment: CDR1 SGHRS and CDR2 YFSETQ. The CDR3 spells CASSLATGGYEQYF. The CDR3 DNA is TGCGCCAGCAGCTTGGCCACGGGAGGCTACGAGCAGTACTTC.

The genes are TRBV6-2 or TRBV6-3 and TRBJ2-1; TRBD2 might be the D (7 bases). Germline assignment: CDR1 MNHEY and CDR2 SVGEGT. With 4 bases removed from V and 2 bases from J, the gap between germline ends came to 15 bases. This CDR3 spans 16 amino acids. The CDR3 nucleotides are TGTGCCAGCAGTTCCCTTGAGGGGGGGCCCTACAATGAGCAGTTCTTC. It yields the protein CASSSLEGGPYNEQFF.

V usage is TRBV27 and J usage is TRBJ1-1, with TRBD1 matching over 10 bases. J lost 4 bases, V lost 2 bases, and 4 bases had no gene match. The CDR3 runs to 15 residues. CDR1 is MNHEY and CDR2 is SMNVEV in the germline V gene (reference sequence). CDR3 nucleotides: TGTGCCAGCAGTTTAAACCGGGACAGGGGCACTGAAGCTTTCTTT. As protein: CASSLNRDRGTEAFF.

This chain joins TRBV6-5 and TRBJ1-5, with a tentative D call TRBD1 (6 bases). Trimming took 2 bases from V and 9 from J, leaving 14 bases between them. The CDR3 length is 14 residues. Germline-derived CDR1 and CDR2 are MNHEY and SVGAGI. The CDR3 DNA reads TGTGCCAGCAGTTACGGGGGGGCCGGGCGGCCCCAGCATTTT. Translated: CASSYGGAGRPQHF.

This sequence joins TRBV7-2 and TRBJ2-7; 8 bases are shared with TRBD2. Germline CDR1 is SGHTA and CDR2 is FQGNSA. V trimming: 3 bases; J trimming: 0 bases; junction bases outside the gene matches: 4. This CDR3 is built from 15 residues. The CDR3 nucleotides are TGTGCCAGCAGCTTTGAACTAGCGGCCTCCTACGAGCAGTACTTC. Its translation: CASSFELAASYEQYF.

The J gene is TRBJ2-2, the V gene TRBV5-1, with 7 bases identical to TRBD2. CDR1 is SGHRS and CDR2 is YFSETQ in the germline V gene. After removal of 0 bases from V and 8 bases from J, the junction contained 7 bases not matched to a gene. The CDR3 runs to 15 residues. CDR3 nucleotides: TGCGCCAGCAGCTTGGATCTAGCGGAGCAGGGGGAGCTGTTTTTT. It specifies CASSLDLAEQGELFF.

V is TRBV5-4 and J is TRBJ1-1; 9 nucleotides align to TRBD1. The CDR3 covers 16 residues. The V gene end was trimmed by 2 bases and the J gene end by 1 base; junction bases not matched to a gene: 6. The germline CDR1 and CDR2 sequences are SGHNT and YYREEE (reference sequence). CDR3 DNA sequence: TGTGCCAGCAGCTTACGAGTGACAGGGGGGAACACTGAAGCTTTCTTT. Its protein is CASSLRVTGGNTEAFF.

Here the CDR3 reads CASSINRDRNYGYTF. CDR3 nucleotides: TGTGCCAGTAGTATAAACCGGGACAGAAACTATGGCTACACCTTC. The chain uses TRBV19 and TRBJ1-2, with 7 positions matching TRBD1. The junction had 5 bases not matched to a gene; V was cut back by 2 bases and J by 2 bases. Germline CDR1 LNHDA, CDR2 SQIVND (reference sequence). CDR3 length equals 15 residues.

This chain uses TRBV19 with TRBJ1-1; D is perhaps TRBD1 (5 bases). Germline assignment: CDR1 LNHDA and CDR2 SQIVND (reference sequence). The CDR3 has 15 residues. V lost 5 bases and J 0 bases, leaving 13 bases between the germline ends. For the CDR3, the DNA is TGTGCCAGTAGTCGCGCAGGGCTTATGAACACTGAAGCTTTCTTT. Translation: CASSRAGLMNTEAFF.

The V call is TRBV6-5, the J call TRBJ1-2, with 9 positions matching TRBD1. The length of the CDR3 is 14 residues. The V and J ends lost 5 bases and 6 bases, in that order; junction bases with no gene match: 7. The germline gives CDR1 MNHEY, CDR2 SVGAGI. The CDR3 DNA reads as TGTGCCAGCAGTAGGGACAGGGACTTCAATGGCTACACCTTC. It codes for CASSRDRDFNGYTF.

The J gene is TRBJ1-3, the V gene TRBV19; weak D call: TRBD1 (5 bases). The CDR3 length is 16 residues. CDR1 is LNHDA, CDR2 SQIVND, per germline (reference sequence). V was pared by 1 base and J by 0 bases, with 10 bases between. CDR3 amino acids: CASSIVGGISGNTIYF. CDR3 DNA: TGTGCCAGTAGTATAGTCGGGGGGATCTCTGGAAACACCATATATTTT.

V gene TRBV12-5 combines with J gene TRBJ1-4; D is possibly TRBD1 (5 bases). This CDR3 has 15 amino acids. V lost 0 bases, J lost 8 bases, and 13 bases lay in between. Germline-derived CDR1 and CDR2 are LGHNT and FRNRAP. CDR3 amino acids: CASGLVLRGGEKLFF. CDR3 DNA: TGTGCTAGTGGTTTGGTACTAAGGGGAGGCGAAAAACTGTTTTTT.

The V call is TRBV27, the J call TRBJ1-5, with 7 nucleotides matching TRBD1. Germline lookup yields CDR1 MNHEY and CDR2 SMNVEV (reference sequence). The CDR3 has 15 amino acids. J gave up 1 base and V 4 bases, and 4 bases lay outside the gene matches. CDR3 coding DNA: TGTGCCAGCAGTTCCGGGACAGCGAGCAATCAGCCCCAGCATTTT. It is translated as CASSSGTASNQPQHF.

The chain uses TRBV5-1 and TRBJ2-5, with D perhaps TRBD1 or TRBD2 (5 bases each). The CDR3 has 13 amino acids. From germline, CDR1 is SGHRS and CDR2 YFSETQ. V lost 4 bases, J lost 4 bases, and 11 bases lay in between. The CDR3 loop is CASSRGPPETQYF. For the CDR3, the DNA is TGCGCCAGCAGCCGGGGACCCCCAGAGACCCAGTACTTC.

This chain connects TRBV19 to TRBJ2-1, with 14 positions matching TRBD2. CDR1 and CDR2 from the germline V gene are LNHDA and SQIVND (reference sequence). The ends lost 5 bases at V and 8 bases at J; junction bases unmatched: 8. The CDR3 runs to 16 residues. CDR3: CASSAPGTSGSYEQFF. In DNA, the CDR3 is TGTGCCAGTAGTGCTCCAGGGACTAGCGGGAGCTATGAGCAGTTCTTC.

J is TRBJ2-3 and V is TRBV5-1; 8 bases are shared with TRBD2. The germline V gene has CDR1 SGHRS and CDR2 YFSETQ. CDR3 length equals 14 residues. The V segment lost 0 bases and the J segment 5 bases; nucleotides outside the gene matches: 2. The CDR3 is CASSLEAGVDTQYF. The DNA for the CDR3 is TGCGCCAGCAGCTTGGAAGCGGGAGTAGATACGCAGTATTTT.

The chain uses TRBV6-5 and TRBJ1-5; weak D call: TRBD1 (6 bases). The CDR3 length is 14 residues. Trimming took off 4 bases at V and 5 bases at J, with 12 bases between the two ends. CDR1 and CDR2 from the germline V gene are MNHEY and SVGAGI. The CDR3 nucleotides read TGTGCCAGCAGTTCACAGGGTTGGTATCAGCCCCAGCATTTT. Its protein is CASSSQGWYQPQHF.

The chain has TRBV5-1 and TRBJ1-1; 8 nucleotides line up with TRBD1. The germline V gene encodes CDR1 SGHRS and CDR2 YFSETQ. CDR3 size: 13 residues. V was pared by 5 bases and J by 1 base, with 1 base of the junction left unmatched. The CDR3, as DNA: TGCGCCAGCAGGGGGACAGGGAACACTGAAGCTTTCTTT. Its protein is CASRGTGNTEAFF.

This chain links TRBV2 with TRBJ1-2; D remains ambiguous. V was pared by 3 bases and J by 3 bases, with 5 bases between. The CDR3 is 12 residues long. Germline CDR1 reads SNHLY; CDR2 reads FYNNEI. The CDR3 nucleotides read TGTGCCAGCAGTGACCGGGACTATGGCTACACCTTC. It is translated as CASSDRDYGYTF.

This clone turned up a few times. CDR3 residues: CASSLDRGAYGYTF. The CDR3 bases are TGTGCCAGCAGCTTAGATCGGGGGGCTTATGGCTACACCTTC. The chain recombines TRBV7-9 with TRBJ1-2; D is perhaps TRBD1 (6 bases). From germline, CDR1 is SEHNR and CDR2 FQNEAQ (reference sequence). The CDR3 runs to 14 residues. The V and J ends lost 1 base and 5 bases respectively, with 11 bases between them.

The V gene is TRBV6-5, the J gene TRBJ1-1, with a tentative D call TRBD1 (6 bases). Trimming left V 7 bases short and J 8 bases short, with 20 bases between. Germline V gives CDR1 MNHEY, CDR2 SVGAGI. The CDR3 is 14 amino acids. The CDR3 loop reads CASTRKGGTAEAFF. In DNA, the CDR3 is TGTGCCAGCACTCGTAAGGGGGGGACGGCAGAAGCTTTCTTT.

CDR3 coding DNA: TGTGCCAGCAGCTTAAGTCCGCTTAGAGTCGCCGGGGAGCTGTTTTTT. Protein: CASSLSPLRVAGELFF. The chain links TRBV7-3 to TRBJ2-2; no clear D. Germline V lookup: CDR1 SGHTA, CDR2 FQGTGA. The CDR3 consists of 16 residues. Deletions cut 1 base from V and 6 bases from J, with 15 bases between.

The rearrangement links TRBV20-1 to TRBJ1-1, with 8 nucleotides matching TRBD1. CDR1 and CDR2 (germline): DFQATT, SNEGSKA (reference sequence). The CDR3 sequence is 20 residues long. J was trimmed by 0 bases and V by 3 bases; bases with no gene match: 21. Written as DNA, the CDR3 is TGCAGTGCTAGTCTTACCCTAGGACAGGGAGCCCCAGGGATGAACACTGAAGCTTTCTTT. Translation: CSASLTLGQGAPGMNTEAFF.

DNA of the CDR3: TGTGCCAGCAGCGTAGCTACAGAGAAATCACCCCTCCACTTT. Its protein is CASSVATEKSPLHF. The V gene is TRBV9, the J gene TRBJ1-6, with D hard to call. The V and J ends lost 0 bases and 10 bases respectively, with 11 bases between them. The CDR3 totals 14 residues. Germline lookup yields CDR1 SGDLS and CDR2 YYNGEE. The whole variable domain, remainder taken from reference TRBV9 and TRBJ1-6, is DSGVTQTPKHLITATGQRVTLRCSPRSGDLSVYWYQQSLDQGLQFLIQYYNGEERAKGNILERFSAQQFPDLHSELNLSSLELGDSALYFCASSVATEKSPLHFGNGTRLTVT.

The chain links TRBV7-6 to TRBJ2-5; 7 bases are a match to TRBD1. Germline V gives CDR1 SGHVS, CDR2 FNYEAQ. V trimming: 1 base; J trimming: 4 bases; junction bases outside the gene matches: 18. The CDR3 contains 19 residues. The CDR3 region has the DNA TGTGCCAGCAGCTTAGTAGCAGTGATGGGGCAGGGGGTTGGAGAGACCCAGTACTTC. Protein: CASSLVAVMGQGVGETQYF.

The chain's CDR3 is CASSPGTARNTEAFF. The CDR3 nucleotides read TGTGCCAGCTCACCCGGGACAGCAAGAAACACTGAAGCTTTCTTT. This chain joins TRBV18 and TRBJ1-1, with 7 bases identical to TRBD1. Germline assignment: CDR1 KGHSH and CDR2 LQKENI. Losses at the gene ends were 3 bases for V and 2 bases for J; bases not matched to a gene: 6. CDR3 length equals 15 residues.